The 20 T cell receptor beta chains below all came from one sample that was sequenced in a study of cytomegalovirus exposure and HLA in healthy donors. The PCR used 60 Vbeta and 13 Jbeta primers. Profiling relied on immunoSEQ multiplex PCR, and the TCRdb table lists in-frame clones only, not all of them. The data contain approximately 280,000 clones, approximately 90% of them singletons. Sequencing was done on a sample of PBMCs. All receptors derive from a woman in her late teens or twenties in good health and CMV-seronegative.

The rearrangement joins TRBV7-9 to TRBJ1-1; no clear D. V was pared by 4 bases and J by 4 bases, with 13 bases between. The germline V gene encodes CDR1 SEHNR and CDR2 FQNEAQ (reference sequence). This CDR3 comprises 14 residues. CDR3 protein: CASSSPIAGTEAFF. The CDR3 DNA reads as TGTGCCAGCAGCTCCCCTATTGCCGGCACTGAAGCTTTCTTT.

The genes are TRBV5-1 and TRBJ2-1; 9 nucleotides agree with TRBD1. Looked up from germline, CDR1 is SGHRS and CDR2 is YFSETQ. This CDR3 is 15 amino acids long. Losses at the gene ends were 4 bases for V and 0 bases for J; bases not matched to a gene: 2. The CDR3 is CASSPTGGSYNEQFF. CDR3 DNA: TGCGCCAGCAGCCCGACAGGGGGCTCCTACAATGAGCAGTTCTTC.

The CDR3 bases are TGTGCCAGCAGGGCGGGGGGCCCCTACGAGCAGTACTTC. It translates to CASRAGGPYEQYF. The chain combines TRBV6-6 with TRBJ2-7; 8 nucleotides match TRBD2. Germline loops: CDR1 MNHNY, CDR2 SVGAGI (reference sequence). The CDR3 sequence is 13 residues long. Trimming cost V 6 bases and J 2 bases; bases outside gene matches: 3.

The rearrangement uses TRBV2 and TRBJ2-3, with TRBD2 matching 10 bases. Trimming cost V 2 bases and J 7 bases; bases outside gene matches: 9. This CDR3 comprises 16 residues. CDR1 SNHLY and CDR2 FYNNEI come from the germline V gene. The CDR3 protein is CASSERAGGPRNTQYF. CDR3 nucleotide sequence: TGTGCCAGCAGTGAACGAGCGGGGGGGCCCCGAAATACGCAGTATTTT.

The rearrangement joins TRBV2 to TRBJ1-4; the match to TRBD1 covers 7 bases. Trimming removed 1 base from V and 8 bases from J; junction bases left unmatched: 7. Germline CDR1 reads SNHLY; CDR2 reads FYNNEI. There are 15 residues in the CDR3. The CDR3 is CASSEGDRDSEKLFF. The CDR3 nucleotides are TGTGCCAGCAGTGAAGGAGACAGGGATTCGGAAAAACTGTTTTTT.

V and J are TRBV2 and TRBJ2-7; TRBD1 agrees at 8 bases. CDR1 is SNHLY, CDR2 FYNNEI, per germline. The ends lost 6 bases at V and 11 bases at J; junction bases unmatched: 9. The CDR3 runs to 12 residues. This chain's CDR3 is CASRYDRGEKYF. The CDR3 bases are TGTGCCAGCAGGTACGACAGGGGAGAAAAGTACTTC.

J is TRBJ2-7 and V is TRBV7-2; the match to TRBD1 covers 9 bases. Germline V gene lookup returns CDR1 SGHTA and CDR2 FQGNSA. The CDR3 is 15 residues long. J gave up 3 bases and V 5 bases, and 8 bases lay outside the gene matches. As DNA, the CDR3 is TGTGCCAGCAGCCGAGACAGGGGGAGAATCTACGAGCAGTACTTC. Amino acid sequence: CASSRDRGRIYEQYF.

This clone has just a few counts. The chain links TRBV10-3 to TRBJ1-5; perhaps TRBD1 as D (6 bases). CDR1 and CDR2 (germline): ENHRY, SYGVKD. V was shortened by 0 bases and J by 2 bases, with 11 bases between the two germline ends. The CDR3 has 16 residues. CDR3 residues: CAISESQGKGNQPQHF. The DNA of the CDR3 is TGTGCCATCAGTGAGTCGCAGGGGAAGGGCAATCAGCCCCAGCATTTT.

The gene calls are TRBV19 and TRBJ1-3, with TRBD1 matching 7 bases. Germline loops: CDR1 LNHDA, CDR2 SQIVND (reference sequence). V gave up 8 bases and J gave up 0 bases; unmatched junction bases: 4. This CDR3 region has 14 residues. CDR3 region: CASSGQPSGNTIYF. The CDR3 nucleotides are TGTGCCAGTTCGGGACAGCCCTCTGGAAACACCATATATTTT. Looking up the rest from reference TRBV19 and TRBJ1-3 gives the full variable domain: DGGITQSPKYLFRKEGQNVTLSCEQNLNHDAMYWYRQDPGQGLRLIYYSQIVNDFQKGDIAEGYSVSREKKESFPLTVTSAQKNPTAFYLCASSGQPSGNTIYFGEGSWLTVV.

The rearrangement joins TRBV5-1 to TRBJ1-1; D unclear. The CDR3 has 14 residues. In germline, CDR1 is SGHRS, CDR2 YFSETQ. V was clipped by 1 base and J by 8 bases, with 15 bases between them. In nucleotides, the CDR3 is TGCGCCAGCAGCTTGCGGTGGGAGTCGAGGGAAGCTTTCTTT. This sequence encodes CASSLRWESREAFF.

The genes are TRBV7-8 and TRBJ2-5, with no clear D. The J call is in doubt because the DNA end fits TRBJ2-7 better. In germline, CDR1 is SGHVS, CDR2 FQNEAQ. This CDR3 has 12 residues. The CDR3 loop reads CASSLGTYEQYF. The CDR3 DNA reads TGTGCCAGCAGCTTAGGAACCTACGAGCAGTACTTC.

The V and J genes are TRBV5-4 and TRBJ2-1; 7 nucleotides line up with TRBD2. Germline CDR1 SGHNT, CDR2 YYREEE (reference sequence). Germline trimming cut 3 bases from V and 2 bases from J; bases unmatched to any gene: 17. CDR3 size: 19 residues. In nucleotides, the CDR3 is TGTGCCAGCAGCTGGGGGGGGACGCCTCGGAGCCCAGCCTACAATGAGCAGTTCTTC. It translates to CASSWGGTPRSPAYNEQFF.

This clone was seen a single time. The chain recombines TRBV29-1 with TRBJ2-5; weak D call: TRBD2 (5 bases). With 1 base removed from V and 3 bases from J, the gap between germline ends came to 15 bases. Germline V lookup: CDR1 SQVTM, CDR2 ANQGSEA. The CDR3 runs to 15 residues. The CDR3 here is CSVEGGALGEETQYF. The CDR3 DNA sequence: TGCAGCGTTGAAGGGGGAGCGCTTGGGGAAGAGACCCAGTACTTC.

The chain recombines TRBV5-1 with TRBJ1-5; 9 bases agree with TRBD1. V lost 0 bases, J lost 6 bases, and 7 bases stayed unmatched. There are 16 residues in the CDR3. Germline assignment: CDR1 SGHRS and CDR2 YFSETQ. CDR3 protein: CASSLDGGQGFQPQHF. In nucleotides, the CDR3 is TGCGCCAGCAGCTTGGACGGGGGACAGGGTTTTCAGCCCCAGCATTTT. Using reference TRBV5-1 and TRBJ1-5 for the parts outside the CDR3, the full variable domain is KAGVTQTPRYLIKTRGQQVTLSCSPISGHRSVSWYQQTPGQGLQFLFEYFSETQRNKGNFPGRFSGRQFSNSRSEMNVSTLELGDSALYLCASSLDGGQGFQPQHFGDGTRLSIL.

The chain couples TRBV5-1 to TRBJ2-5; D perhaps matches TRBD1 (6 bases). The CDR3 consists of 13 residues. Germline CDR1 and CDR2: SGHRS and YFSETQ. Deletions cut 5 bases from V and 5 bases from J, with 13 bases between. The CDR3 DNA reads TGCGCCAGCAGTTATTACAGGGAGGAGACCCAGTACTTC. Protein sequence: CASSYYREETQYF.

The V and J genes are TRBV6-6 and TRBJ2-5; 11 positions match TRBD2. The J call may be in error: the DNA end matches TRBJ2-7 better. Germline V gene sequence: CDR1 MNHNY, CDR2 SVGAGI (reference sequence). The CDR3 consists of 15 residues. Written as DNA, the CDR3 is TGTGCCAGCAGTTACTTTGGGACTAGCGGTTACGAGCAGTACTTC. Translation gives CASSYFGTSGYEQYF.

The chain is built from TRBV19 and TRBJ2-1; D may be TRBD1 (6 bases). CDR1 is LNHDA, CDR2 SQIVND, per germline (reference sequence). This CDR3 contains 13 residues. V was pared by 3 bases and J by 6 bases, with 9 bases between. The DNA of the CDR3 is TGTGCCAGTAGTATGGGGGCCTTCAATGAGCAGTTCTTC. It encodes CASSMGAFNEQFF.

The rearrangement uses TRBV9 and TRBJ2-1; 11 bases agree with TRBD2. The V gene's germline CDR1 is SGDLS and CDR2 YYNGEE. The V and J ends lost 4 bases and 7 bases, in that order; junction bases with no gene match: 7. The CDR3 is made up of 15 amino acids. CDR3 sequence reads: CASSLSGGAGNEQFF. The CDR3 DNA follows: TGTGCCAGCAGCCTTAGCGGGGGGGCAGGGAATGAGCAGTTCTTC.

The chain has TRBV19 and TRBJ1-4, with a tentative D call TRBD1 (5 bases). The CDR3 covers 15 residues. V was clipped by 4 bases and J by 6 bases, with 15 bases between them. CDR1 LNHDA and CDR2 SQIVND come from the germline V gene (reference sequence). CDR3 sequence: CASSSIQGGDEKLFF. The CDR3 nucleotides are TGTGCCAGTAGTAGTATTCAGGGTGGCGATGAAAAACTGTTTTTT.

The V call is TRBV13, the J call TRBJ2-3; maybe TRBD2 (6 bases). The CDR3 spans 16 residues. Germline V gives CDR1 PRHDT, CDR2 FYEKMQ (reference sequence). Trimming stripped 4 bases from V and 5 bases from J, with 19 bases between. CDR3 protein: CASSSKTPEEGDTQYF. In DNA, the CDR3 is TGTGCCAGCAGCTCGAAGACCCCTGAGGAGGGAGATACGCAGTATTTT. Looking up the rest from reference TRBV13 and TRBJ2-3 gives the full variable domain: AAGVIQSPRHLIKEKRETATLKCYPIPRHDTVYWYQQGPGQDPQFLISFYEKMQSDKGSIPDRFSAQQFSDYHSELNMSSLELGDSALYFCASSSKTPEEGDTQYFGPGTRLTVL.